Reported below is one T cell receptor (beta chain). This CDR3 has 16 amino acids. In germline, CDR1 is LGHNT, CDR2 FRNRAP. Trimming cost V 5 bases and J 0 bases; bases outside gene matches: 8. Using immunoSEQ multiplex PCR, the repertoire was profiled, and TCRdb retains in-frame clones only, with some absent. The data show around 120,000 clones, with about 90% seen just once and more than 13% held by the top ten. The sample originates from a study of T cell responses to AZD1222 COVID-19 vaccine. The starting material was peripheral blood, obtained on day 0 of AZD1222 vaccination. This sequence was found in an adult in good health. The gene calls are TRBV12-5 and TRBJ2-3; 7 bases are shared with TRBD1. The CDR3 DNA follows: TGTGCTAGTGGTGAAATTGGACAGGTTAGCACAGATACGCAGTATTTT. Translation gives CASGEIGQVSTDTQYF.